This T cell receptor beta chain was obtained from a study of blood T cell repertoires in COVID-19. Overall study context: Sites in the United States, Italy and Spain provided acute and convalescent COVID-19 samples. From T cells, B-cell-depleted T cells, or PBMCs came the material, which was cDNA or gDNA.

Per the original data handling: Amplification of reference gene primers was used by the study to estimate nucleated cell counts. Sequencing used immunoSEQ multiplex PCR; TCRdb keeps in-frame clones, though not all of them. The V and J calls and clone size were taken over from that table, and D and trimming were inferred from the DNA. The sample gives about 190,000 clones, around four fifths of which show up once; about 3% is in the top ten. Germline CDR1 reads LGHDT; CDR2 reads YNNKEL (reference sequence). The ends were cut back, 1 base at V and 5 bases at J, with 5 bases in the middle. The CDR3 is 12 residues long. This clone appeared a few times.

The clonotype originates from an elderly woman with active or convalescent COVID-19. The chain uses TRBV3-1 (or the pseudogene TRBV3-2) and TRBJ2-5; no definite D call. Sequenced sample: peripheral blood. The DNA for the CDR3 is TGTGCCAGCAGCCAAGTAGCTGAGACCCAGTACTTC. Residues: CASSQVAETQYF.